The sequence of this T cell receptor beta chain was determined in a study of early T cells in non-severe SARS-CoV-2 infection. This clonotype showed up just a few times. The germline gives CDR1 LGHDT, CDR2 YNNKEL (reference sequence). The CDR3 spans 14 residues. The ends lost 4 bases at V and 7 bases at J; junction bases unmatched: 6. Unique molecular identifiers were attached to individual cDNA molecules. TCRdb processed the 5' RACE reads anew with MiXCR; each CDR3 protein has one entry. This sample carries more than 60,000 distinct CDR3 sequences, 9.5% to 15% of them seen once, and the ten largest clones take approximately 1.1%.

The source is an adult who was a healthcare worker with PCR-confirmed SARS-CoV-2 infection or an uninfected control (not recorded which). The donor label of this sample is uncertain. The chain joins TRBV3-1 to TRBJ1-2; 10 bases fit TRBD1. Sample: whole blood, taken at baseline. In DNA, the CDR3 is TGTGCCAGCAGCCTTCGACAGGGGGCAGGTGGCTACACCTTC. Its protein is CASSLRQGAGGYTF.